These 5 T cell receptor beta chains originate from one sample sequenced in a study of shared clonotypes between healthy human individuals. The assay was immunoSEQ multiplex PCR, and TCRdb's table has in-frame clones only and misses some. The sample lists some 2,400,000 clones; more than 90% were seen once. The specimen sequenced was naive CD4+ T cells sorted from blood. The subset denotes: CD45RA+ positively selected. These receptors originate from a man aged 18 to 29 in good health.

The DNA of the CDR3 is TGTGCCAGCAGCTTAAAGCGGGAGGGCCCGGAGACCCAGTACTTC. It translates to CASSLKREGPETQYF. The chain carries TRBV7-9 and TRBJ2-5, with TRBD2 matching over 10 bases. Germline V gene data show CDR1 as SEHNR and CDR2 as FQNEAQ (reference sequence). The J segment lost 5 bases and the V segment lost 2 bases, leaving 5 bases of the junction unmatched. The CDR3 spans 15 residues.

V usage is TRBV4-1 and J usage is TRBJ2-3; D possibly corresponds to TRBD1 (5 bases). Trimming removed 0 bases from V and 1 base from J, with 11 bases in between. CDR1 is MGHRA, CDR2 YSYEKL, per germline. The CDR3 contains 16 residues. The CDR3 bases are TGCGCCAGCAGCCAAGATTGGGGCAGGGGCACAGATACGCAGTATTTT. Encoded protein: CASSQDWGRGTDTQYF.

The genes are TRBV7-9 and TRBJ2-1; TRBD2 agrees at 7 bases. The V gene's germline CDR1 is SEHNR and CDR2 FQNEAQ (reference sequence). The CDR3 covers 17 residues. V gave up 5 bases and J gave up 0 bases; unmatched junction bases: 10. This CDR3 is CASSPWEGKSSYNEQFF. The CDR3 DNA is TGTGCCAGCAGCCCCTGGGAGGGAAAAAGCTCCTACAATGAGCAGTTCTTC. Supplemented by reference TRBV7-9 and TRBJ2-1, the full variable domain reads DTGVSQNPRHKITKRGQNVTFRCDPISEHNRLYWYRQTLGQGPEFLTYFQNEAQLEKSRLLSDRFSAERPKGSFSTLEIQRTEQGDSAMYLCASSPWEGKSSYNEQFFGPGTRLTVL.

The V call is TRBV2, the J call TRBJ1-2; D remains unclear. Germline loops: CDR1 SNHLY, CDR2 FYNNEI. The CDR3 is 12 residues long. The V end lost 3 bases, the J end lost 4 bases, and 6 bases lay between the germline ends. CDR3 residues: CASSDRLYGYTF. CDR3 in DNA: TGTGCCAGCAGTGATCGTCTCTATGGCTACACCTTC.

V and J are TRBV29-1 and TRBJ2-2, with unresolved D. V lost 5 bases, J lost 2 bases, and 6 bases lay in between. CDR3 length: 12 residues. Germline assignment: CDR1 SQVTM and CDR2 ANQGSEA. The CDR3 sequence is CSVQKNTGELFF. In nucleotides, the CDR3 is TGCAGCGTTCAAAAAAACACCGGGGAGCTGTTTTTT.